One sample yielded the 29 T cell receptor beta chains listed below, sequenced in a study of Ad26.COV2.S vaccination and SARS-CoV-2 variants. Libraries were prepared by immunoSEQ multiplex PCR; TCRdb keeps only in-frame clonotypes and omits some of them. Seen here are 180,000 or so clones, around 88% observed once, and the top ten hold approximately 6%. The input for sequencing was peripheral blood, taken after recovery from COVID-19. Receptor source: a human donor who had recovered from COVID-19.

This clone was picked up a small number of times. This chain joins TRBV19 and TRBJ1-5; D not certain. V lost 0 bases and J 5 bases, leaving 8 bases between the germline ends. The CDR3 is 14 residues long. CDR1 LNHDA and CDR2 SQIVND come from the germline V gene (reference sequence). The CDR3 sequence: CASSIEGGHQPQHF. In DNA form, the CDR3 reads TGTGCCAGTAGTATAGAGGGAGGGCATCAGCCCCAGCATTTT.

V gene TRBV6-5 combines with J gene TRBJ2-4; 8 bases are shared with TRBD1. Germline-derived CDR1 and CDR2 are MNHEY and SVGAGI. The CDR3 sequence is 14 residues long. J gave up 7 bases and V 7 bases, and 9 bases lay outside the gene matches. Written as DNA, the CDR3 is TGTGCCAGCATTAGGACAGGGTTAATGAACATTCAGTACTTC. The encoded protein is CASIRTGLMNIQYF.

V is TRBV5-1 and J is TRBJ1-3; D perhaps matches TRBD1 (6 bases). The CDR3 totals 13 residues. Germline CDR1 and CDR2: SGHRS and YFSETQ. V was cut by 5 bases and J by 4 bases, with 10 bases left in between. The CDR3: CASRPGVGNTIYF. The CDR3 DNA is TGCGCCAGCAGACCAGGGGTCGGAAACACCATATATTTT.

This clone was seen a handful of times. The V gene is TRBV19, the J gene TRBJ2-7; 9 bases line up with TRBD2. The CDR3 has 15 residues. CDR1 and CDR2 (germline): LNHDA, SQIVND (reference sequence). V trimming: 5 bases; J trimming: 2 bases; junction bases outside the gene matches: 7. This CDR3 reads CASSWTSVTTYEQYF. CDR3 DNA: TGTGCCAGTAGTTGGACTAGCGTTACCACCTACGAGCAGTACTTC.

This chain joins TRBV3-1 (or the pseudogene TRBV3-2) and TRBJ2-2; 7 bases are a match to TRBD1. J gave up 0 bases and V 3 bases, and 10 bases lay outside the gene matches. From germline, CDR1 is LGHDT and CDR2 YNNKEL (reference sequence). The CDR3 runs 18 residues. The chain's CDR3 is CASSHSNWDSSNTGELFF. CDR3 in DNA: TGTGCCAGCAGCCATTCCAATTGGGACAGCTCGAACACCGGGGAGCTGTTTTTT.

The V and J genes are TRBV7-8 and TRBJ2-7; 7 bases line up with TRBD2. CDR1 is SGHVS and CDR2 is FQNEAQ in the germline V gene. CDR3 length: 14 residues. With V trimmed by 5 bases and J by 2 bases, 6 bases remained unmatched. Here the CDR3 DNA reads TGTGCCAGCAGCGAGCGGACTAGTACCTACGAGCAGTACTTC. The encoded protein is CASSERTSTYEQYF.

The chain employs TRBV7-2 and TRBJ2-1; perhaps TRBD2 as D (5 bases). The CDR3 spans 17 residues. V was clipped by 4 bases and J by 0 bases, with 16 bases between them. Germline loops: CDR1 SGHTA, CDR2 FQGNSA. DNA of the CDR3: TGTGCCAGCAGCTCCCGGGCTAGCTTAAACTCCTACAATGAGCAGTTCTTC. Protein: CASSSRASLNSYNEQFF.

V and J are TRBV4-1 and TRBJ2-4, with 8 bases matching TRBD1. Germline V CDR1 and CDR2: MGHRA, YSYEKL. The CDR3 runs to 19 residues. V dropped 4 bases and J dropped 0; count of bases not matched to a gene: 14. In nucleotides, the CDR3 is TGCGCCAGCAGCCCCGGACGGCAGGGGGCAACCAGAGCCAAAAACATTCAGTACTTC. Its protein product is CASSPGRQGATRAKNIQYF.

J is TRBJ1-2 and V is TRBV18; 9 positions agree with TRBD1. The V segment lost 3 bases and the J segment 2 bases; nucleotides outside the gene matches: 13. Germline V gene lookup returns CDR1 KGHSH and CDR2 LQKENI. The CDR3 length is 18 residues. CDR3 DNA sequence: TGTGCCAGCTCACCGAGGACAGGGGTCTGGGACCGAAACTATGGCTACACCTTC. This sequence encodes CASSPRTGVWDRNYGYTF.

The V call is TRBV5-4, the J call TRBJ2-5, with 7 positions matching TRBD2. Germline values: CDR1 SGHNT, CDR2 YYREEE (reference sequence). V shed 0 bases and J 5 bases; nucleotides not matched to a gene: 4. The CDR3 extends over 14 amino acids. This CDR3 reads CASSLVGRVETQYF. The DNA for the CDR3 is TGTGCCAGCAGCTTGGTAGGGAGGGTGGAGACCCAGTACTTC.

This sequence joins TRBV6-5 and TRBJ2-7; 9 bases agree with TRBD1. J lost 2 bases, V lost 6 bases, and 8 bases had no gene match. This CDR3 contains 15 residues. CDR1 MNHEY and CDR2 SVGAGI come from the germline V gene. The CDR3 protein is CASRTGTGNAYEQYF. In DNA, the CDR3 is TGTGCCAGCAGGACTGGGACAGGGAATGCCTACGAGCAGTACTTC.

The chain couples TRBV18 to TRBJ1-5, with TRBD1 matching 9 bases. CDR1 and CDR2 from the germline V gene are KGHSH and LQKENI. J was trimmed by 2 bases and V by 5 bases; bases with no gene match: 4. This CDR3 region has 15 residues. In DNA, the CDR3 is TGTGCCAGCTCAACTACAGGGGGCGGCAATCAGCCCCAGCATTTT. Translated, it gives CASSTTGGGNQPQHF.

This chain uses TRBV19 with TRBJ2-3, with 7 bases aligning to TRBD1. The CDR3 is 15 amino acids. J gave up 0 bases and V 4 bases, and 4 bases lay outside the gene matches. Germline lookup yields CDR1 LNHDA and CDR2 SQIVND (reference sequence). This CDR3 reads CASSRTGLSTDTQYF. CDR3 nucleotide sequence: TGTGCCAGTAGTAGGACAGGACTCAGCACAGATACGCAGTATTTT.

The chain has TRBV9 and TRBJ2-2; possible D gene TRBD2, 5 bases. Germline V gives CDR1 SGDLS, CDR2 YYNGEE. The CDR3 totals 14 residues. Trimming removed 3 bases from V and 5 bases from J, with 11 bases in between. The CDR3 region is CASSGGGGTGELFF. The CDR3 DNA reads TGTGCCAGCAGCGGTGGTGGAGGAACCGGGGAGCTGTTTTTT.

The chain couples TRBV2 to TRBJ1-2; maybe TRBD1 (5 bases). Germline CDR1 reads SNHLY; CDR2 reads FYNNEI. Deletions cut 7 bases from V and 5 bases from J, with 14 bases between. There are 13 residues in the CDR3. The CDR3 region has the DNA TGTGCCAGCACGTCTGGGAAGGGGTATGGCTACACCTTC. Amino acid sequence: CASTSGKGYGYTF. The whole variable domain, remainder taken from reference TRBV2 and TRBJ1-2, is EPEVTQTPSHQVTQMGQEVILRCVPISNHLYFYWYRQILGQKVEFLVSFYNNEISEKSEIFDDQFSVERPDGSNFTLKIRSTKLEDSAMYFCASTSGKGYGYTFGSGTRLTVV.

This clone was seen just once. The CDR3 DNA follows: TGCGCCAGCAGCTTAGAGAGGGGTAGTGACGAGCAGTACTTC. Protein: CASSLERGSDEQYF. The chain combines TRBV5-1 with TRBJ2-7, with D possibly called TRBD1 or TRBD2 (5 bases each). CDR1 and CDR2 (germline): SGHRS, YFSETQ. This CDR3 has 14 amino acids. V lost 2 bases and J 5 bases, leaving 14 bases between the germline ends.

The CDR3 coding sequence is TGTGCCAGCAGTCCCGGGACAGGAGGTTTGCGGGAGCAGTACTTC. This codes for CASSPGTGGLREQYF. The chain employs TRBV5-6 and TRBJ2-7, with 8 bases matching TRBD1. The CDR3 consists of 15 residues. V lost 5 bases to trimming and J lost 7 bases; unmatched junction nucleotides: 14. Germline V gene lookup returns CDR1 SGHDT and CDR2 YYEEEE.

The chain uses TRBV14 and TRBJ2-5, with TRBD2 matching 7 bases. The CDR3 totals 13 residues. Germline-derived CDR1 and CDR2 are SGHDN and FVKESK. V lost 4 bases, J lost 3 bases, and 2 bases stayed unmatched. CDR3 region: CASSLRGEETQYF. As DNA, the CDR3 is TGTGCCAGCAGCCTCCGGGGGGAAGAGACCCAGTACTTC.

The rearrangement uses TRBV7-3 and TRBJ2-1; D perhaps matches TRBD2 (5 bases). The germline V and J ends were trimmed by 5 bases and 7 bases, with 12 bases remaining between them. The CDR3 loop spans 13 amino acids. The V gene's germline CDR1 is SGHTA and CDR2 FQGTGA. The CDR3 reads CASSPGESNEQFF. The CDR3 region has the DNA TGTGCCAGCAGCCCCGGGGAGAGTAATGAGCAGTTCTTC.

The V call is TRBV2, the J call TRBJ1-4; 9 bases fit TRBD1. This CDR3 has 14 amino acids. Germline V gives CDR1 SNHLY, CDR2 FYNNEI. Trimming took 7 bases from V and 7 from J; bases not matched to a gene: 7. CDR3 DNA: TGTGCCAGCATGTTGGGGACAGGGTTTGAAAAACTGTTTTTT. Translated, it gives CASMLGTGFEKLFF. The variable domain in full, completed from reference TRBV2 and TRBJ1-4, reads EPEVTQTPSHQVTQMGQEVILRCVPISNHLYFYWYRQILGQKVEFLVSFYNNEISEKSEIFDDQFSVERPDGSNFTLKIRSTKLEDSAMYFCASMLGTGFEKLFFGSGTQLSVL.

The CDR3: CASSQAGGSYEQYF. The CDR3 coding sequence is TGTGCCAGCAGCCAAGCAGGAGGGAGTTACGAGCAGTACTTC. This chain links TRBV3-1 (or the pseudogene TRBV3-2) with TRBJ2-7; perhaps TRBD2 as D (6 bases). CDR3 length equals 14 residues. Per germline, CDR1 LGHDT and CDR2 YNNKEL (reference sequence). The V end was cut by 1 base, the J end by 4 bases, with 11 bases between.

The chain joins TRBV14 to TRBJ1-2; 7 bases align to TRBD1. With V trimmed by 0 bases and J by 5 bases, 18 bases remained unmatched. Germline V gene sequence: CDR1 SGHDN, CDR2 FVKESK. The CDR3 is 19 amino acids. The CDR3 DNA reads as TGTGCCAGCAGCCAAGATCCGAGACAGGGTCTTTGGAGGGGGTATGGCTACACCTTC. This gives the protein CASSQDPRQGLWRGYGYTF.

The chain uses TRBV19 and TRBJ1-1; D not certain. Trimming stripped 5 bases from V and 1 base from J, with 8 bases between. In germline, CDR1 is LNHDA, CDR2 SQIVND (reference sequence). The CDR3 totals 13 residues. CDR3 coding DNA: TGTGCCAGTAGTGAACTGAGGAACACTGAAGCTTTCTTT. This sequence encodes CASSELRNTEAFF.

This chain connects TRBV19 to TRBJ2-7; unclear D gene. The CDR3 runs to 15 residues. Trimming cost V 7 bases and J 0 bases, with 16 bases left between them. Germline-derived CDR1 and CDR2 are LNHDA and SQIVND (reference sequence). In DNA form, the CDR3 reads TGTGCCAGTATTGGAGTAGGATCAGACTCCTACGAGCAGTACTTC. Encoded protein: CASIGVGSDSYEQYF.

This chain joins TRBV21-1 and TRBJ1-1. TRBV21-1 is marked as a pseudogene. The CDR3 consists of 14 residues. The CDR3 DNA sequence: TGTGCCAGCAGCCCCCCCCGGGACGGGAGTAAGGCTTTCTTT. Translating it yields CASSPPRDGSKAFF.

The genes are TRBV7-9 and TRBJ1-6; D possibly corresponds to TRBD1 (6 bases). Trimming pared 3 bases from V and 3 bases from J, leaving 6 bases between. CDR1 and CDR2 from the germline V gene are SEHNR and FQNEAQ (reference sequence). The CDR3 spans 14 residues. As DNA, the CDR3 is TGTGCCAGCAGCTTGGACAGCTATAATTCACCCCTCCACTTT. Its protein product is CASSLDSYNSPLHF. Variable domain in full (rest from reference TRBV7-9 and TRBJ1-6): DTGVSQNPRHKITKRGQNVTFRCDPISEHNRLYWYRQTLGQGPEFLTYFQNEAQLEKSRLLSDRFSAERPKGSFSTLEIQRTEQGDSAMYLCASSLDSYNSPLHFGNGTRLTVT.

This clone was picked up one time. The V gene is TRBV30, the J gene TRBJ2-1; 9 bases are a match to TRBD2. The V segment lost 3 bases and the J segment 7 bases; nucleotides outside the gene matches: 7. The CDR3 has 14 residues. CDR1 is GTSNPN, CDR2 SVGIG, per germline (reference sequence). The CDR3 DNA follows: TGTGCCTGGAGAGGGGCGGGAGGGACGAATGAGCAGTTCTTC. This codes for CAWRGAGGTNEQFF.

This chain uses TRBV7-2 with TRBJ2-5; D possibly corresponds to TRBD1 (6 bases). V was shortened by 4 bases and J by 6 bases, with 21 bases between the two germline ends. This CDR3 is 16 amino acids long. Germline lookup yields CDR1 SGHTA and CDR2 FQGNSA. The CDR3 coding sequence is TGTGCCAGCAGCTCTCGGACAGACCTTGGCGGACAGACCCAGTACTTC. This encodes CASSSRTDLGGQTQYF. The full variable domain, in which reference TRBV7-2 and TRBJ2-5 provide the parts outside the CDR3, is GAGVSQSPSNKVTEKGKDVELRCDPISGHTALYWYRQSLGQGLEFLIYFQGNSAPDKSGLPSDRFSAERTGGSVSTLTIQRTQQEDSAVYLCASSSRTDLGGQTQYFGPGTRLLVL.

The rearrangement joins TRBV18 to TRBJ2-3; 8 nucleotides align to TRBD2. Per the germline V gene, CDR1 is KGHSH and CDR2 is LQKENI. V lost 0 bases to trimming and J lost 3 bases; unmatched junction nucleotides: 8. This CDR3 comprises 17 residues. The CDR3 DNA sequence: TGTGCCAGCTCACCACCGGTCAGCGGGAGATTAACAGATACGCAGTATTTT. Translation gives CASSPPVSGRLTDTQYF. Filled out from reference TRBV18 and TRBJ2-3, the complete variable domain reads NAGVMQNPRHLVRRRGQEARLRCSPMKGHSHVYWYRQLPEEGLKFMVYLQKENIIDESGMPKERFSAEFPKEGPSILRIQQVVRGDSAAYFCASSPPVSGRLTDTQYFGPGTRLTVL.